Included here is one T cell receptor (beta chain) sequence, with context. The sample is drawn from a study of cytomegalovirus exposure and HLA in healthy donors. With 60 Vbeta and 13 Jbeta primers, the PCR was carried out. TCRdb's table, derived via immunoSEQ multiplex PCR, lists solely in-frame clones and lacks some. The profile shows approximately 170,000 clones, more than 70% of them singletons. Losses at the gene ends were 5 bases for V and 2 bases for J; bases not matched to a gene: 4. Germline CDR1 is LNHDA and CDR2 is SQIVND (reference sequence). This CDR3 is 15 amino acids long. The receptor was derived from a male donor in good health and CMV-seronegative. Sequencing input: PBMCs. The chain links TRBV19 to TRBJ2-7, with 12 bases lining up with TRBD2. The CDR3 sequence is CASSGSSGGAYEQYF. In DNA, the CDR3 is TGTGCCAGTAGTGGATCTAGCGGGGGGGCCTACGAGCAGTACTTC.